Presented here are 10 T cell receptor beta chains from one specimen sequenced in a study of blood T cells in healthy people across ages. The use of a sample-barcoded 5' primer and a J-beta primer mix characterized a second PCR of about 6 to 11 cycles. TCRdb re-derived calls from the 5' RACE reads in MiXCR, one entry per CDR3 protein. The sample yields 800,000 or so distinct CDR3 sequences, approximately 67% seen once. The sample was blood. These receptors all stem from a man aged 30 to 45 in good health.

The chain is built from TRBV6-6 and TRBJ1-1; TRBD1 aligns across 7 bases. This CDR3 is 13 amino acids long. Germline lookup yields CDR1 MNHNY and CDR2 SVGAGI (reference sequence). J gave up 5 bases and V 8 bases, and 8 bases lay outside the gene matches. The CDR3 reads CASRFQGVTEAFF. CDR3 bases: TGTGCCAGCCGATTCCAGGGGGTAACTGAAGCTTTCTTT.

This clonotype came up a few times. The chain uses TRBV6-1 and TRBJ1-2; TRBD1 agrees at 8 bases. Germline trimming cut 4 bases from V and 1 base from J; bases unmatched to any gene: 5. CDR1 MNHNS and CDR2 SASEGT come from the germline V gene. The CDR3 length is 15 residues. The CDR3: CASSVGQGINYGYTF. In DNA form, the CDR3 reads TGTGCCAGCAGTGTTGGACAGGGCATTAACTATGGCTACACCTTC.

This chain connects TRBV11-2 to TRBJ1-2; a possible D gene is TRBD1 (5 bases). This CDR3 contains 16 residues. Germline assignment: CDR1 SGHAT and CDR2 FQNNGV. Trimming removed 4 bases at V and 4 bases at J, with 19 bases between. CDR3 DNA sequence: TGTGCCAGCAGCTCTTTAGGGTCACAGGCTATCTATGGCTACACCTTC. It yields the protein CASSSLGSQAIYGYTF. The full variable domain, completed using reference TRBV11-2 and TRBJ1-2, is EAGVAQSPRYKIIEKRQSVAFWCNPISGHATLYWYQQILGQGPKLLIQFQNNGVVDDSQLPKDRFSAERLKGVDSTLKIQPAKLEDSAVYLCASSSLGSQAIYGYTFGSGTRLTVV.

J is TRBJ2-3 and V is TRBV5-1, with 7 bases that match TRBD1. J was trimmed by 0 bases and V by 3 bases; bases with no gene match: 4. CDR1 is SGHRS and CDR2 is YFSETQ in the germline V gene. The CDR3 is 15 residues long. The CDR3 loop reads CASSYQGDSTDTQYF. In DNA, the CDR3 is TGCGCCAGCAGCTACCAGGGGGATAGCACAGATACGCAGTATTTT.

The CDR3 loop reads CASSPLLFTDTQYF. As DNA, the CDR3 is TGTGCCAGCAGCCCCTTACTATTCACAGATACGCAGTATTTT. V is TRBV9 and J is TRBJ2-3, with unresolved D. Trimming removed 4 bases at V and 2 bases at J, with 11 bases between. Germline V lookup: CDR1 SGDLS, CDR2 YYNGEE. There are 14 residues in the CDR3. The full variable domain, rest sourced from reference TRBV9 and TRBJ2-3, is DSGVTQTPKHLITATGQRVTLRCSPRSGDLSVYWYQQSLDQGLQFLIQYYNGEERAKGNILERFSAQQFPDLHSELNLSSLELGDSALYFCASSPLLFTDTQYFGPGTRLTVL.

J is TRBJ1-2 and V is TRBV12-3 or TRBV12-4; D is ambiguous. This CDR3 spans 13 amino acids. The V and J ends lost 5 bases and 5 bases respectively, with 12 bases between them. The CDR3 sequence: CASSANPVYGYTF. Written as DNA, the CDR3 is TGTGCCAGCAGTGCAAACCCCGTATATGGCTACACCTTC.

The chain combines TRBV7-2 with TRBJ2-3; D tentatively fits TRBD1 or TRBD2 (5 bases each). This CDR3 spans 15 amino acids. Germline CDR1 and CDR2: SGHTA and FQGNSA. Trimming took off 6 bases at V and 2 bases at J, with 15 bases between the two ends. The CDR3 DNA reads as TGTGCCAGCAGACCTTTCCTGGGGACCACAGATACGCAGTATTTT. It encodes CASRPFLGTTDTQYF.

The chain carries TRBV6-5 and TRBJ1-6, with D perhaps matching TRBD1 (6 bases). Trimming cost V 10 bases and J 2 bases, with 15 bases left between them. The germline V gene has CDR1 MNHEY and CDR2 SVGAGI. CDR3 size: 15 residues. The CDR3 DNA reads TGTGCCACCCAGGGAGGGGGAACCTATAATTCACCCCTCCACTTT. It translates to CATQGGGTYNSPLHF.

J is TRBJ2-4 and V is TRBV7-2; 7 nucleotides match TRBD1. The assigned J gene may be wrong: the sequence end matches TRBJ2-7 better. This CDR3 spans 16 amino acids. Germline V gene data show CDR1 as SGHTA and CDR2 as FQGNSA. The CDR3 is CASSSIPGTVRSEQYF. The CDR3 DNA follows: TGTGCCAGCAGCTCCATCCCCGGGACAGTCCGCTCCGAGCAGTACTTC.

This chain joins TRBV25-1 and TRBJ2-1; 8 nucleotides agree with TRBD2. The CDR3 extends over 15 amino acids. In germline, CDR1 is MGHDK, CDR2 SYGVNS. Losses at the gene ends were 6 bases for V and 7 bases for J; bases not matched to a gene: 11. CDR3 in DNA: TGTGCCAGCAGCCCCGGGGGGGGCGGGTGGAATGAGCAGTTCTTC. Translated: CASSPGGGGWNEQFF.